Following are 10 T cell receptor beta chains from one sample sequenced in a study of CD8+CD57+ T cells in acquired aplastic anemia. Profiles of TCR beta VDJ and CDR3 were generated from a genomic DNA template. TCRdb re-called the reads through MiXCR, storing one row per CDR3 protein. Of 150,000 to 200,000 distinct CDR3 sequences in the sample, about 70% are singletons; the top ten hold about 50%. Only patients with CD8+CD57+ cell expansion on flow cytometry were chosen for sequencing. Material for sequencing was sorted CD4+, CD8+, or CD8+CD57+ T cells (not recorded which) from PBMCs. The receptors stem from a human donor with aplastic anemia.

V usage is TRBV24-1 and J usage is TRBJ2-2, with TRBD1 as a possible D gene (7 bases). Germline CDR1 and CDR2: KGHDR and SFDVKD. The CDR3 loop spans 14 amino acids. The germline V and J ends were trimmed by 3 bases and 5 bases, with 9 bases remaining between them. In DNA form, the CDR3 reads TGTGCCACCAGTGATGCAGGGGGGACCGGGGAGCTGTTTTTT. This sequence encodes CATSDAGGTGELFF.

V and J are TRBV20-1 and TRBJ2-7, with 10 positions matching TRBD2. V lost 0 bases to trimming and J lost 7 bases; unmatched junction nucleotides: 9. The germline V gene encodes CDR1 DFQATT and CDR2 SNEGSKA (reference sequence). This CDR3 region has 15 residues. The CDR3 DNA follows: TGCAGTGCTAGAGAAGCGGGAGGGGCGCTCTATGAGCAGTACGTC. Its translation is CSAREAGGALYEQYV.

V is TRBV6-5 and J is TRBJ1-6; D is undetermined. Germline lookup yields CDR1 MNHEY and CDR2 SVGAGI. The ends were cut back, 4 bases at V and 5 bases at J, with 6 bases in the middle. This CDR3 region has 13 residues. In DNA form, the CDR3 reads TGTGCCAGCAGTTGGGAGGATAATTCACCCCTCCACTTT. This gives the protein CASSWEDNSPLHF.

V is TRBV7-9 and J is TRBJ2-2, with D unclear. The CDR3 totals 13 residues. Trimming cost V 1 base and J 6 bases, with 6 bases left between them. Germline assignment: CDR1 SEHNR and CDR2 FQNEAQ (reference sequence). CDR3 protein: CASSLESAGELFF. CDR3 bases: TGTGCCAGCAGCTTAGAATCCGCCGGGGAGCTGTTTTTT.

The chain joins TRBV7-3 to TRBJ2-7, with D tentatively TRBD1 (5 bases). Looked up from germline, CDR1 is SGHTA and CDR2 is FQGTGA. Trimming cost V 1 base and J 0 bases, with 10 bases left between them. The CDR3 runs to 15 residues. The CDR3 here is CASSLMTASSYEQYF. The CDR3 DNA follows: TGTGCCAGCAGCTTAATGACAGCATCCTCCTACGAGCAGTACTTC.

The chain joins TRBV29-1 to TRBJ2-7; the D is unclear. Per the germline V gene, CDR1 is SQVTM and CDR2 is ANQGSEA. V lost 7 bases and J lost 1, with 8 bases in between. The CDR3 has 11 residues. CDR3: CSAETSYEQYF. CDR3 sequence (DNA): TGCAGCGCAGAAACGTCCTACGAGCAGTACTTC.

V usage is TRBV7-2 and J usage is TRBJ2-1; the D gene is possibly TRBD1 (6 bases). Trimming took 1 base from V and 7 from J, leaving 17 bases between them. The CDR3 has 16 amino acids. Germline-derived CDR1 and CDR2 are SGHTA and FQGNSA. The CDR3 nucleotides are TGTGCCAGCAGCTTAGTCTTTTTAGGTAGGGGGAATGAGCAGTTCTTC. This translates into CASSLVFLGRGNEQFF.

This clonotype was found a few times. The V gene is TRBV10-3, the J gene TRBJ2-5, with a possible D match to TRBD1 (6 bases). The CDR3 covers 14 residues. The V and J ends lost 3 bases and 1 base respectively, with 9 bases between them. CDR1 and CDR2 (germline): ENHRY, SYGVKD. DNA of the CDR3: TGTGCCATCAGTGATGGCAGGGGCCAAGAGACCCAGTACTTC. It is translated as CAISDGRGQETQYF.

The chain recombines TRBV19 with TRBJ2-7; 10 bases are a match to TRBD2. This CDR3 comprises 15 residues. Per the germline V gene, CDR1 is LNHDA and CDR2 is SQIVND (reference sequence). The V segment lost 6 bases and the J segment 3 bases; nucleotides outside the gene matches: 8. DNA for the CDR3: TGTGCCAGTAGCTCAGTAGCGGGGGGTCGCTACGAGCAGTACTTC. Amino acids: CASSSVAGGRYEQYF.

The chain couples TRBV9 to TRBJ2-1; D may be TRBD1 (6 bases). The CDR3 consists of 14 residues. The V end lost 3 bases, the J end lost 8 bases, and 15 bases lay between the germline ends. Germline V lookup: CDR1 SGDLS, CDR2 YYNGEE. Here the CDR3 DNA reads TGTGCCAGCAGCGACCCCGGGACACACGATGAGCAGTTCTTC. Translation gives CASSDPGTHDEQFF.